This T cell receptor (beta chain) was sequenced during a study of blood T cell repertoires in COVID-19. V gave up 6 bases and J gave up 2 bases, with 11 bases separating them. Germline assignment: CDR1 SGHRS and CDR2 YFSETQ. This CDR3 comprises 14 residues. Original processing methods: The authors estimated nucleated cell counts from reference gene primer amplification. The repertoire was sequenced with immunoSEQ multiplex PCR; TCRdb's copy has only in-frame clones and lacks some. The V and J calls and the clone size are those of that table, but D and trimming were determined from the DNA. The sample yields about 59,000 clones, about 70% seen once.

Sequencing was done on a sample of peripheral blood. This receptor was obtained from a woman in her seventies with acute or convalescent COVID-19. The chain is built from TRBV5-1 and TRBJ2-2; D ambiguous. The CDR3 here is CASTSTKNTGELFF. CDR3 DNA: TGCGCCAGCACTAGTACGAAAAACACCGGGGAGCTGTTTTTT.